Listed below are T cell receptor beta chains from one sample, sequenced in a study of cytomegalovirus exposure and HLA in healthy donors. Some clones are missing from TCRdb's copy, which holds only in-frame ones; the method was immunoSEQ multiplex PCR. Here the sample spans 200,000 or so clones, about 90% being singletons. The sample was PBMCs. Receptors originate from a young man in good health and CMV-seronegative. The CDR3 runs from the conserved cysteine through the conserved F or W. The order of the fields is J gene, V gene, D gene, CDR3 protein. D genes are given only for firm matches.

TRBJ2-2 TRBV19 TRBD1 CASSIGGTGPTGELFF
TRBJ1-3 TRBV30 TRBD1 CAWGPGTGGGNTIYF
TRBJ2-7 TRBV7-2 TRBD2 CASSFRREPYEQYF
TRBJ2-6 TRBV19 . CASSGAPVGSGANVLTF
TRBJ1-1 TRBV7-9 . CSSSLDRTEAFF
TRBJ1-2 TRBV4-2 TRBD1 CASSQELGGDGYTF
TRBJ1-1 TRBV28 TRBD1 CASSRDSKNTEAFF
TRBJ2-7 TRBV27 . CASSYTKTLTGIHEQYF
TRBJ2-1 TRBV19 TRBD2 CASMEREALAHEQFF
TRBJ2-3 TRBV5-1 TRBD2 CASRPRWGGSSTDTQYF
TRBJ1-1 TRBV28 . CASFSENTEAFF
TRBJ1-1 TRBV2 . CASSEMSGQIGTEAFF
TRBJ2-7 TRBV7-8 . CASSLFPVGGSSSYEQYF
TRBJ1-4 TRBV25-1 TRBD1 CASSEMGTVNEKLFF
TRBJ2-7 TRBV5-4 TRBD1 CASSPGTGGREQYF
TRBJ2-5 TRBV19 TRBD1 CASTTGTGGQETQYF
TRBJ2-7 TRBV2 TRBD1 CASRGTGYPGEQYF
TRBJ1-5 TRBV6-5 . CASSPHRDGQPQHF
TRBJ2-2 TRBV7-9 TRBD2 CASSSPGASGANTGELFF
TRBJ1-1 TRBV5-1 . CASSSPPAGGNTEAFF
TRBJ2-7 TRBV28 . CASSARGRATYEQYF
TRBJ1-2 TRBV19 TRBD1 CASSGQGDYGYTF
TRBJ2-4 TRBV7-2 . CASSLVGGLAKNIQYF
TRBJ2-7 TRBV7-9 TRBD2 CASSFGLATDEQYF
TRBJ1-6 TRBV27 TRBD1 CASSRYSLGQNSPLHF
TRBJ2-3 TRBV5-1 TRBD2 CASSRTGTSGSVDTQYF
TRBJ2-1 TRBV29-1 TRBD2 CSVRLAGVRGYNEQFF
TRBJ2-3 TRBV5-1 TRBD1 CASSLFEGASTDTQYF
TRBJ2-7 TRBV19 TRBD1 CASSIDRGQGSYEQYF
TRBJ2-3 TRBV5-4 TRBD2 CASTLTSGSGATQYF
TRBJ1-2 TRBV19 TRBD1 CASSLRQGYYGYTF
TRBJ2-1 TRBV5-6 TRBD1 CASSSQGTTYNEQFF
TRBJ1-1 TRBV6-1 . CASSRTVNTEAFF
TRBJ2-2 TRBV2 TRBD1 CASRDRGYTGELFF
TRBJ2-7 TRBV10-3 . CAISDPGYKQYF
TRBJ2-7 TRBV9 . CASSVTDQTGTTYEQYF
TRBJ1-5 TRBV4-3 . CASSQAYNQPQHF
TRBJ1-2 TRBV4-1 . CASSQVHGRDGYGYTF
TRBJ2-7 TRBV2 . CASMRGTYEQYF
TRBJ1-2 TRBV5-1 TRBD1 CASSLEGTGGAYGYTF
TRBJ2-3 TRBV5-1 . CASSFGSTDTQYF
TRBJ1-4 TRBV27 . CASSYQGPNEKLFF
TRBJ2-1 TRBV10-3 TRBD2 CAISPLAGGLNEQFF
TRBJ2-7 TRBV19 . CASSIGGYEQYF
TRBJ1-1 TRBV7-9 . CASSLAQGYGTEAFF
TRBJ1-5 TRBV9 TRBD1 CASSPGDRQVNQPQHF
TRBJ2-7 TRBV29-1 TRBD2 CSAGGGSYEQYF
TRBJ1-5 TRBV9 TRBD1 CASSVATGGWPQHF
TRBJ2-7 TRBV27 TRBD2 CASSPGTRRGISYEQYF
TRBJ2-2 TRBV12-5 . CASGSTNTGELFF
TRBJ2-7 TRBV27 TRBD2 CASGGLGDYEQYF
TRBJ1-1 TRBV2 TRBD1 CASAGQGGTEAFF
TRBJ2-7 TRBV7-2 TRBD1 CASSLDRGREQYF